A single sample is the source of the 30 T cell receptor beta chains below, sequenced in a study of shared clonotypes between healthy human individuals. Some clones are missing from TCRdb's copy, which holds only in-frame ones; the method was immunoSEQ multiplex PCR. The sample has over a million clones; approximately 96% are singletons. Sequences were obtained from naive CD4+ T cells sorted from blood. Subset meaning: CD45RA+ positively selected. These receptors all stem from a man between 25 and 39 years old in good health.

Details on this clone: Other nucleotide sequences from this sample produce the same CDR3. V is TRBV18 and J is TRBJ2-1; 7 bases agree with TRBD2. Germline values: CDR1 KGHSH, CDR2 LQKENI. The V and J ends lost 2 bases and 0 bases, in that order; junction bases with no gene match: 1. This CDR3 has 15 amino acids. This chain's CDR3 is CASSPGGSSYNEQFF. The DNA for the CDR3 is TGTGCCAGCTCACCAGGCGGGAGCTCCTACAATGAGCAGTTCTTC.

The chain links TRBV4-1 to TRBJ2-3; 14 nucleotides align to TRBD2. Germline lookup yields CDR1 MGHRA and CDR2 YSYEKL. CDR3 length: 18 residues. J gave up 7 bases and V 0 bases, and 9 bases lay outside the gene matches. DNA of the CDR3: TGCGCCAGCAGCCAAGATCGAACGGGACTAGCGGGAGACAATACGCAGTATTTT. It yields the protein CASSQDRTGLAGDNTQYF.

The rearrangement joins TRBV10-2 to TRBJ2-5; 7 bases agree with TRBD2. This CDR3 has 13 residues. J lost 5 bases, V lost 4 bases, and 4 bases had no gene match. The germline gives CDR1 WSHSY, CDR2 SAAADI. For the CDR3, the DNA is TGCGCCAGCAGTGGGGAGGGTTGGGAGACCCAGTACTTC. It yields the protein CASSGEGWETQYF.

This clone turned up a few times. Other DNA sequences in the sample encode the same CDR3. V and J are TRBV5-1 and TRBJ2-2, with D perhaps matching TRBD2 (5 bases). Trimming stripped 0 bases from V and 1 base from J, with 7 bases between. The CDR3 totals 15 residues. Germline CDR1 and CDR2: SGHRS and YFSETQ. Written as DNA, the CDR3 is TGCGCCAGCAGCTTGGGGGCGGGGAACACCGGGGAGCTGTTTTTT. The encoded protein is CASSLGAGNTGELFF.

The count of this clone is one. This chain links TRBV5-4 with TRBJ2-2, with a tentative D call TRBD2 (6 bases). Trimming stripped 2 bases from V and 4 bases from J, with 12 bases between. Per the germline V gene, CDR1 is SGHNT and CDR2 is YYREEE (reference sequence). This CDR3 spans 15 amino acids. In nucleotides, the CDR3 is TGTGCCAGCAGCTTTGACACGCGGGGCACCGGGGAGCTGTTTTTT. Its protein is CASSFDTRGTGELFF.

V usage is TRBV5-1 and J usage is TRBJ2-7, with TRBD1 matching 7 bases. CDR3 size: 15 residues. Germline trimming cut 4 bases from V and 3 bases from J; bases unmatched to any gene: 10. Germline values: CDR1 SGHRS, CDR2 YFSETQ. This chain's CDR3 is CASSPVRTGDYEQYF. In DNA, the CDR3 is TGCGCCAGCAGCCCGGTAAGGACAGGAGACTACGAGCAGTACTTC.

DNA for the CDR3: TGTGCCAGCTCGCCTACTAGGGCCCCCTACGAGCAGTACTTC. It codes for CASSPTRAPYEQYF. This chain joins TRBV18 and TRBJ2-7; TRBD2 might be the D (5 bases). The germline V gene encodes CDR1 KGHSH and CDR2 LQKENI. CDR3 size: 14 residues. Deletions cut 6 bases from V and 2 bases from J, with 14 bases between.

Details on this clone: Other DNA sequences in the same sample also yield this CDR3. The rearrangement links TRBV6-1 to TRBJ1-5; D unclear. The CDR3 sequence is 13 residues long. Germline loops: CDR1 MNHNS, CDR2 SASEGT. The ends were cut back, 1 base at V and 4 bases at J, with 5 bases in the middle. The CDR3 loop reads CASSEVGNQPQHF. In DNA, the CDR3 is TGTGCCAGCAGTGAAGTAGGGAATCAGCCCCAGCATTTT.

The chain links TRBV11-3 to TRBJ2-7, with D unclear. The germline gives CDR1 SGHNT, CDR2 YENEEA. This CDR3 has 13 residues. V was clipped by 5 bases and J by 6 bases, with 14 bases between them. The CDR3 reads CASSPLGSGEQYF. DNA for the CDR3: TGTGCCAGCAGCCCACTCGGATCGGGCGAGCAGTACTTC.

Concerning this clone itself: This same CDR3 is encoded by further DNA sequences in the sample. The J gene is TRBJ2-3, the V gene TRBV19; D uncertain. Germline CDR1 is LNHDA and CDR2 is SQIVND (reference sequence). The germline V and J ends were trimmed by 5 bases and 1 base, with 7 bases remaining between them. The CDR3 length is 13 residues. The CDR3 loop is CASSGGGTDTQYF. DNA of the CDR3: TGTGCCAGTAGTGGCGGCGGCACAGATACGCAGTATTTT.

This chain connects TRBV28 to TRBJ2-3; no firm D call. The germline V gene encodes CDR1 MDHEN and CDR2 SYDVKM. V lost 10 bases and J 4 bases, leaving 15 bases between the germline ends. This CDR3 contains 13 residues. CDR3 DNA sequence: TGTGCCATCTTAAGGAGAGGAGCAGATACGCAGTATTTT. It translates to CAILRRGADTQYF.

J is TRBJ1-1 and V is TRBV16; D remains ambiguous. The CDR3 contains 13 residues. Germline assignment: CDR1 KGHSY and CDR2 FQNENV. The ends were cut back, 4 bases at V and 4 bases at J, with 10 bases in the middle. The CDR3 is CASSLEAGTEAFF. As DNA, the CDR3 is TGTGCCAGCAGCCTAGAGGCGGGCACTGAAGCTTTCTTT.

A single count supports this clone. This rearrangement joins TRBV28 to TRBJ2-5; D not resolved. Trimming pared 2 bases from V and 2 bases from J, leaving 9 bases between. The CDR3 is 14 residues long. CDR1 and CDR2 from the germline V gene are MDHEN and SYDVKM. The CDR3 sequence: CASSLIGPQETQYF. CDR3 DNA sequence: TGTGCCAGCAGTTTAATCGGGCCGCAAGAGACCCAGTACTTC.

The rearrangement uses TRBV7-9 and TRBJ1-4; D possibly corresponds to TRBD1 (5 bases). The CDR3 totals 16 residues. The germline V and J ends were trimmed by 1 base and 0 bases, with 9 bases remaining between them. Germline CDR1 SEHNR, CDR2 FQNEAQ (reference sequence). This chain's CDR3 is CASSLGLGATNEKLFF. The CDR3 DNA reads TGTGCCAGCAGCTTAGGACTAGGGGCAACTAATGAAAAACTGTTTTTT.

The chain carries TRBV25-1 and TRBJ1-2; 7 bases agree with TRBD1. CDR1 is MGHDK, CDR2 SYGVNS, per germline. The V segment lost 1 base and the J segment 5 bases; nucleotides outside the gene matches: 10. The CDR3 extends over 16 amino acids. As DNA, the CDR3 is TGTGCCAGCAGTGAATCTCCCGTCTCAGGGGGGTATGGCTACACCTTC. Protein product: CASSESPVSGGYGYTF.

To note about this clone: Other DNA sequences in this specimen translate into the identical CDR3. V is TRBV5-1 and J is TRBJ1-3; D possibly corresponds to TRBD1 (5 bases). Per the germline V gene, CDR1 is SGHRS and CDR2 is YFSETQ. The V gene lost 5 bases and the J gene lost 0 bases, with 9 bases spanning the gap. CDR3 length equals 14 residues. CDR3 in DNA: TGCGCCAGCAGTCAGGGCAGCTCTGGAAACACCATATATTTT. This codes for CASSQGSSGNTIYF.

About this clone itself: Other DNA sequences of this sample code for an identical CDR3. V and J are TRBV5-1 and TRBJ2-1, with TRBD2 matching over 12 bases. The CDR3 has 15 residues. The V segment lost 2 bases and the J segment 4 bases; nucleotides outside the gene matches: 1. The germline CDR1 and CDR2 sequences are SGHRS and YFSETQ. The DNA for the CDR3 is TGCGCCAGCAGCTTTACTAGCGGGAGGTACAATGAGCAGTTCTTC. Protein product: CASSFTSGRYNEQFF.

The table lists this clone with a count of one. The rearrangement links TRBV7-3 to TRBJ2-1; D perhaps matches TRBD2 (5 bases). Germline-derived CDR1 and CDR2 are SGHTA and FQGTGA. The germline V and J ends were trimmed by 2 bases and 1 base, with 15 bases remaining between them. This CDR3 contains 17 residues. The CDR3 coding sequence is TGTGCCAGCAGCTTACTCAGAGGGAGTGGGTCCTACAATGAGCAGTTCTTC. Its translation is CASSLLRGSGSYNEQFF.

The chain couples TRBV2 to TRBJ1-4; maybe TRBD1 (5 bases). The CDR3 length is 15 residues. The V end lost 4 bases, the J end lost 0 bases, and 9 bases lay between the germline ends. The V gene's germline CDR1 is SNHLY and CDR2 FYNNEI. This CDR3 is CASSAGRATNEKLFF. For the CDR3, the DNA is TGTGCCAGCAGTGCGGGACGTGCAACTAATGAAAAACTGTTTTTT.

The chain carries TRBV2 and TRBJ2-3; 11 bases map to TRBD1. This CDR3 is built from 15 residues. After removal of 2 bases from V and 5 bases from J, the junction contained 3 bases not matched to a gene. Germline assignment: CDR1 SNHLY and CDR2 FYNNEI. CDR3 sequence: CASSETGTGGDTQYF. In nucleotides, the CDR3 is TGTGCCAGCAGTGAAACCGGGACAGGGGGAGATACGCAGTATTTT.

The CDR3 DNA reads TGTGCCAGCAGACAGGGAACAGGGACGATCGATGAGCAGTTCTTC. Translation gives CASRQGTGTIDEQFF. V usage is TRBV5-6 and J usage is TRBJ2-1; TRBD1 might be the D (6 bases). CDR1 is SGHDT, CDR2 YYEEEE, per germline. The CDR3 totals 15 residues. Trimming took off 5 bases at V and 8 bases at J, with 20 bases between the two ends.

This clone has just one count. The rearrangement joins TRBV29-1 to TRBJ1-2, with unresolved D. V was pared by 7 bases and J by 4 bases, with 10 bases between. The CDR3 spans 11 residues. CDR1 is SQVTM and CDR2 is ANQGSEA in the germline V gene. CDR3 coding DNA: TGCAGCGGGGAGAATAGCTATGGCTACACCTTC. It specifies CSGENSYGYTF.

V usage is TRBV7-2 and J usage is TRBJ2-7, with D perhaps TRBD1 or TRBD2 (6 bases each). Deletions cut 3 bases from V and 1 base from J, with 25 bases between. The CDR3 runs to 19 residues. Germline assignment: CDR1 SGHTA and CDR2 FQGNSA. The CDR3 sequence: CASSFFGGRGGGMSYEQYF. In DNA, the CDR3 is TGTGCCAGCAGCTTTTTCGGGGGCCGCGGCGGAGGGATGTCCTACGAGCAGTACTTC.

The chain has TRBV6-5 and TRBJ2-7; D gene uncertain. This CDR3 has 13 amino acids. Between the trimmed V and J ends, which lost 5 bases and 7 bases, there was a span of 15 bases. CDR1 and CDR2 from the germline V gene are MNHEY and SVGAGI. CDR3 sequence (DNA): TGTGCCAGCAGTCCGACCGGGTGGCGGGAGCAGTACTTC. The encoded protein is CASSPTGWREQYF.

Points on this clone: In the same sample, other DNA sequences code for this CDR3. This CDR3 is CASSPLLNTEAFF. The CDR3 nucleotides are TGTGCCAGCAGCCCCTTATTGAACACTGAAGCTTTCTTT. The chain uses TRBV5-4 and TRBJ1-1; no reliable D call. The CDR3 contains 13 residues. Trimming left V 4 bases short and J 0 bases short, with 7 bases between. Per germline, CDR1 SGHNT and CDR2 YYREEE (reference sequence).

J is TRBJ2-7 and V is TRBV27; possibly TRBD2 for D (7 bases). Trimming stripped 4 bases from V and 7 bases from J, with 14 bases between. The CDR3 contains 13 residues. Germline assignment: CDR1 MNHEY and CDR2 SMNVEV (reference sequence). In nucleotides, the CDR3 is TGTGCCAGCAGTTGGGGGCCGGGAGGAGAGCAGTACTTC. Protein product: CASSWGPGGEQYF.

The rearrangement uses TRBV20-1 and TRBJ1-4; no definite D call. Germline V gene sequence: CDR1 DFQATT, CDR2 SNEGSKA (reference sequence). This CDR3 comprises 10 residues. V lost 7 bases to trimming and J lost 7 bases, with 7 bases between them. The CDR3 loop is CSVAGEKLFF. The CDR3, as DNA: TGCAGTGTAGCTGGTGAAAAACTGTTTTTT.

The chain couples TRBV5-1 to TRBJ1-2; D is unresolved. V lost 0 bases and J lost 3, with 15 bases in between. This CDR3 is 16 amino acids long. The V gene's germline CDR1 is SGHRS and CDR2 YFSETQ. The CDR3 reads CASSLEGRTFDYGYTF. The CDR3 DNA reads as TGCGCCAGCAGCTTGGAGGGAAGAACTTTTGACTATGGCTACACCTTC.

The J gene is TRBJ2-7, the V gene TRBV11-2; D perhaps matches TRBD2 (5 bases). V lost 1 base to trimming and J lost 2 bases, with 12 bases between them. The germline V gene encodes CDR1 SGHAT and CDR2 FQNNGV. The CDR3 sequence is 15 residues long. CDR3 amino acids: CASSLVWEPPYEQYF. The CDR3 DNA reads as TGTGCCAGCAGCTTAGTTTGGGAGCCGCCCTACGAGCAGTACTTC.

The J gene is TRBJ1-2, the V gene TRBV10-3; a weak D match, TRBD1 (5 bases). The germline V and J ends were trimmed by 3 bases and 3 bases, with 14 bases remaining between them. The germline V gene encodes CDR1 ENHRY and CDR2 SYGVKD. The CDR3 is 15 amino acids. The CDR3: CAISDPAVTDYGYTF. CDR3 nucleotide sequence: TGTGCCATCAGTGACCCGGCCGTGACAGACTATGGCTACACCTTC.